Presented here are 21 T cell receptor beta chains from one specimen sequenced in a study of cytotoxic CD8 clonotypes in ibrutinib-treated CLL. Libraries were prepared by immunoSEQ multiplex PCR; TCRdb keeps only in-frame clonotypes and omits some of them. The data hold about 310,000 clones, with about 80% observed a single time. The input for sequencing was PBMCs, taken before ibrutinib treatment. These receptors came from a human donor with chronic lymphocytic leukemia.

The V call is TRBV2, the J call TRBJ1-1, with unresolved D. CDR3 length: 10 amino acids. CDR1 is SNHLY and CDR2 is FYNNEI in the germline V gene. V lost 4 bases, J lost 10 bases, and 7 bases lay in between. CDR3 bases: TGTGCCAGCAGTGGATACGGAGCTTTCTTT. This translates into CASSGYGAFF.

This chain connects TRBV27 to TRBJ2-3; D tentatively fits TRBD1 or TRBD2 (5 bases each). This CDR3 contains 13 residues. Germline-derived CDR1 and CDR2 are MNHEY and SMNVEV (reference sequence). The V and J ends lost 6 bases and 5 bases respectively, with 12 bases between them. CDR3 DNA: TGTGCCAGCAGCTTGGGGACCGAAGATACGCAGTATTTT. Its translation is CASSLGTEDTQYF.

This chain links TRBV7-9 with TRBJ2-7, with TRBD1 identical over 9 bases. The CDR3 consists of 16 residues. Germline loops: CDR1 SEHNR, CDR2 FQNEAQ (reference sequence). V shed 0 bases, J shed 7 bases, and the junction held 10 bases outside the gene matches. The CDR3 DNA reads as TGTGCCAGCAGCTTAGCGTGGGGGGACAGGGTAGGAGAGCAGTACTTC. Amino acid sequence: CASSLAWGDRVGEQYF.

The rearrangement uses TRBV6-6 and TRBJ1-2; D gene ambiguous. This CDR3 has 14 residues. Germline loops: CDR1 MNHNY, CDR2 SVGAGI (reference sequence). V was clipped by 2 bases and J by 3 bases, with 10 bases between them. The CDR3 loop is CASSYRHRDYGYTF. The CDR3 DNA reads as TGTGCCAGCAGTTACAGGCACAGAGACTATGGCTACACCTTC.

J is TRBJ2-3 and V is TRBV5-4; a possible D gene is TRBD2 (6 bases). Germline V gene sequence: CDR1 SGHNT, CDR2 YYREEE (reference sequence). CDR3 length: 13 residues. V was pared by 2 bases and J by 7 bases, with 11 bases between. The CDR3 nucleotides read TGTGCCAGCAGCTTACTAGCAGATAATACGCAGTATTTT. Its protein product is CASSLLADNTQYF. Based on the CDR3 plus reference TRBV5-4 and TRBJ2-3, the full variable domain is ETGVTQSPTHLIKTRGQQVTLRCSSQSGHNTVSWYQQALGQGPQFIFQYYREEENGRGNFPPRFSGLQFPNYSSELNVNALELDDSALYLCASSLLADNTQYFGPGTRLTVL.

This clone was seen only once. The rearrangement uses TRBV2 and TRBJ2-3; TRBD2 matches at 16 bases. The CDR3 runs 16 residues. Germline V gives CDR1 SNHLY, CDR2 FYNNEI. Trimming took 7 bases from V and 4 from J; bases not matched to a gene: 5. The CDR3 spells CASMGTSGRVADTQYF. The CDR3 coding sequence is TGTGCCAGCATGGGGACTAGCGGGAGGGTGGCAGATACGCAGTATTTT.

This clone was seen a few times. The genes are TRBV7-2 and TRBJ2-1; 16 positions agree with TRBD2. The germline V gene has CDR1 SGHTA and CDR2 FQGNSA. V lost 5 bases and J lost 7; bases outside the gene matches: 8. The CDR3 consists of 17 residues. The CDR3 here is CASSQGLAGGRVNEQFF. CDR3 DNA: TGTGCCAGCAGCCAGGGACTAGCGGGAGGGAGGGTGAATGAGCAGTTCTTC.

This chain connects TRBV9 to TRBJ2-7, with a possible D match to TRBD1 (6 bases). Trimming shortened V by 1 base and J by 4 bases, and 12 bases separated the two germline ends. The CDR3 totals 14 residues. CDR1 is SGDLS and CDR2 is YYNGEE in the germline V gene. The CDR3 spells CASSVTGLPYEQYF. The CDR3, as DNA: TGTGCCAGCAGCGTAACAGGGCTCCCTTACGAGCAGTACTTC.

CDR3 coding DNA: TGCGCCAGCAGCCAAAGCTGGATCGGGGAGCTGTTTTTT. Translated, it gives CASSQSWIGELFF. The chain couples TRBV4-3 to TRBJ2-2, with D unresolved. The CDR3 contains 13 residues. V was pared by 2 bases and J by 7 bases, with 8 bases between. Germline V lookup: CDR1 LGHNA, CDR2 YSLEER.

The chain couples TRBV9 to TRBJ2-7; 8 nucleotides match TRBD2. The germline gives CDR1 SGDLS, CDR2 YYNGEE. Trimming took 4 bases from V and 6 from J; bases not matched to a gene: 12. This CDR3 is built from 15 residues. CDR3 sequence: CASSPGAGGRGEQYF. The CDR3 nucleotides are TGTGCCAGCAGCCCCGGGGCGGGAGGCCGGGGCGAGCAGTACTTC.

A single count supports this clone. The V call is TRBV27, the J call TRBJ2-1; 11 bases fit TRBD2. The germline V gene has CDR1 MNHEY and CDR2 SMNVEV (reference sequence). The V gene end was trimmed by 2 bases and the J gene end by 7 bases; junction bases not matched to a gene: 4. This CDR3 comprises 15 residues. CDR3 in DNA: TGTGCCAGCAGTTTAAGGGCTAGCGGGAGGAATGAGCAGTTCTTC. Protein product: CASSLRASGRNEQFF.

In DNA form, the CDR3 reads TGTGCCAGCAGATCTAGCGGAGGTACGCAGTATTTT. This encodes CASRSSGGTQYF. This chain joins TRBV27 and TRBJ2-3; 7 bases match TRBD2. Looked up from germline, CDR1 is MNHEY and CDR2 is SMNVEV (reference sequence). The J segment lost 8 bases and the V segment lost 6 bases, leaving 5 bases of the junction unmatched. The CDR3 is made up of 12 amino acids.

The chain has TRBV28 and TRBJ1-2, with 7 bases lining up with TRBD1. The CDR3 is made up of 10 amino acids. CDR1 MDHEN and CDR2 SYDVKM come from the germline V gene. The CDR3, as DNA: TGTGGCGCAGGGGGGTTTGGCTACACCTTC. It codes for CGAGGFGYTF.

The J gene is TRBJ2-3, the V gene TRBV7-8; 11 positions match TRBD2. V lost 4 bases and J lost 2; bases outside the gene matches: 14. Germline V gene sequence: CDR1 SGHVS, CDR2 FQNEAQ. The CDR3 spans 19 residues. The CDR3 loop is CASSSRTSGRRGFTDTQYF. DNA for the CDR3: TGTGCCAGCAGCTCACGGACTAGCGGGCGAAGAGGATTCACAGATACGCAGTATTTT.

The chain joins TRBV11-2 to TRBJ2-7; the match to TRBD2 covers 8 bases. Germline V gene lookup returns CDR1 SGHAT and CDR2 FQNNGV. J gave up 2 bases and V 6 bases, and 6 bases lay outside the gene matches. The CDR3 contains 14 residues. CDR3: CASSNPGLAYEQYF. CDR3 nucleotides: TGTGCCAGCAGTAACCCGGGACTAGCCTACGAGCAGTACTTC.

The J gene is TRBJ2-7, the V gene TRBV7-2; no definite D call. The germline V gene encodes CDR1 SGHTA and CDR2 FQGNSA. V lost 2 bases, J lost 0 bases, and 17 bases lay in between. The CDR3 consists of 17 residues. CDR3 loop: CASSLSPDTPSSYEQYF. The CDR3 nucleotides read TGTGCCAGCAGCTTAAGCCCAGACACCCCGAGCTCCTACGAGCAGTACTTC.

V and J are TRBV20-1 and TRBJ2-7; possibly TRBD2 for D (5 bases). This CDR3 has 11 residues. V lost 2 bases and J lost 6, with 8 bases in between. Germline lookup yields CDR1 DFQATT and CDR2 SNEGSKA (reference sequence). The CDR3 coding sequence is TGCAGTGCTAGACTAACTAGCGAGCAGTACTTC. Its protein product is CSARLTSEQYF.

DNA for the CDR3: TGTGCCAGCAGTTTATGGGTAGCGGCAGAGACCCAGTACTTC. Amino acid sequence: CASSLWVAAETQYF. This sequence joins TRBV28 and TRBJ2-5; a possible D gene is TRBD2 (6 bases). Germline V gene lookup returns CDR1 MDHEN and CDR2 SYDVKM. CDR3 length: 14 amino acids. V was cut by 0 bases and J by 4 bases, with 9 bases left in between.

V is TRBV19 and J is TRBJ2-1; the D gene is possibly TRBD2 (6 bases). This CDR3 spans 18 amino acids. Trimming took off 7 bases at V and 0 bases at J, with 22 bases between the two ends. Germline V gene sequence: CDR1 LNHDA, CDR2 SQIVND (reference sequence). The CDR3 loop is CASTPTGTSKSSYNEQFF. The CDR3 DNA is TGTGCCAGTACCCCAACCGGGACTTCAAAGAGCTCCTACAATGAGCAGTTCTTC.

The chain uses TRBV19 and TRBJ1-3; D is ambiguous. The CDR3 has 13 residues. The germline gives CDR1 LNHDA, CDR2 SQIVND (reference sequence). V was cut by 8 bases and J by 3 bases, with 11 bases left in between. CDR3 amino acids: CASEGFGGNTIYF. The CDR3 DNA follows: TGTGCCAGTGAAGGATTCGGTGGAAACACCATATATTTT.

The chain carries TRBV25-1 and TRBJ2-3; D is possibly TRBD2 (5 bases). Germline values: CDR1 MGHDK, CDR2 SYGVNS. The CDR3 sequence is 13 residues long. The V end was cut by 6 bases, the J end by 5 bases, with 12 bases between. The CDR3 region is CASRQAGVDTQYF. The CDR3 nucleotides are TGTGCCAGCAGGCAGGCGGGTGTAGATACGCAGTATTTT.